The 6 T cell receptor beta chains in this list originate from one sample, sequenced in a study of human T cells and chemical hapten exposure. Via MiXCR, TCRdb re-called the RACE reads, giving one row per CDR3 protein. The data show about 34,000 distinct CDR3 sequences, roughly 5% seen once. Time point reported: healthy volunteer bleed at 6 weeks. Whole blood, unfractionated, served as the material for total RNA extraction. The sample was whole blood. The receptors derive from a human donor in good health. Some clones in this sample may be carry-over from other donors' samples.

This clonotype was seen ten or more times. This chain's CDR3 is CASSADRNNEKLFF. Here the CDR3 DNA reads TGTGCCAGCAGTGCGGACAGGAACAATGAAAAACTGTTTTTT. J is TRBJ1-4 and V is TRBV27; TRBD1 aligns across 7 bases. The V segment lost 5 bases and the J segment 5 bases; nucleotides outside the gene matches: 5. This CDR3 is 14 amino acids long. Germline assignment: CDR1 MNHEY and CDR2 SMNVEV (reference sequence).

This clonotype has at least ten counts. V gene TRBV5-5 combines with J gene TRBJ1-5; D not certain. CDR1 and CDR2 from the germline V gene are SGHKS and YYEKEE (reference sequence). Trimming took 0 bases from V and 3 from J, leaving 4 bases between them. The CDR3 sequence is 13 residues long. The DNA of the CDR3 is TGTGCCAGCAGCTTGGGTCCCAATCAGCCCCAGCATTTT. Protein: CASSLGPNQPQHF.

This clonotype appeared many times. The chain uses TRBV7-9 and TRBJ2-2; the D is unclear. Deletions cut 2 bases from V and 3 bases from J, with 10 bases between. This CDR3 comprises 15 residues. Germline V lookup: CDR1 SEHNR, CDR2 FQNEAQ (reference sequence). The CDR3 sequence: CASSLRSRDTGELFF. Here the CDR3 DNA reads TGTGCCAGCAGCTTAAGGTCGAGAGACACCGGGGAGCTGTTTTTT. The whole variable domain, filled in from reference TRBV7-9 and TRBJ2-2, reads DTGVSQNPRHKITKRGQNVTFRCDPISEHNRLYWYRQTLGQGPEFLTYFQNEAQLEKSRLLSDRFSAERPKGSFSTLEIQRTEQGDSAMYLCASSLRSRDTGELFFGEGSRLTVL.

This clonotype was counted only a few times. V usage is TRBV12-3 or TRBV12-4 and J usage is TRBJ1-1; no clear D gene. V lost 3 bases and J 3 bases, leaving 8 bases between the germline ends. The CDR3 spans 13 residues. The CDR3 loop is CASSFSADTEAFF. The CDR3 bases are TGTGCCAGCAGTTTTTCGGCGGACACTGAAGCTTTCTTT.

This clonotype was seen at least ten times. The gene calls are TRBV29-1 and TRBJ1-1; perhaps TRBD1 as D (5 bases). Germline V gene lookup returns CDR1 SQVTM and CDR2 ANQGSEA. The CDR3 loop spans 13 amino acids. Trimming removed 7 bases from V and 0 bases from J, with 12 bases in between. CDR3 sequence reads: CSAGDGMNTEAFF. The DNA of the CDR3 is TGCAGCGCCGGGGACGGTATGAACACTGAAGCTTTCTTT.

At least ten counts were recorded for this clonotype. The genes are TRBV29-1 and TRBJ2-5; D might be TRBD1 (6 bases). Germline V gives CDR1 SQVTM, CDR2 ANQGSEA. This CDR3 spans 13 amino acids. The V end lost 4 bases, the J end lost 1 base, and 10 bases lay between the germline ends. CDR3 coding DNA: TGCAGCGTTGGACAGGATATCCAAGAGACCCAGTACTTC. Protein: CSVGQDIQETQYF.